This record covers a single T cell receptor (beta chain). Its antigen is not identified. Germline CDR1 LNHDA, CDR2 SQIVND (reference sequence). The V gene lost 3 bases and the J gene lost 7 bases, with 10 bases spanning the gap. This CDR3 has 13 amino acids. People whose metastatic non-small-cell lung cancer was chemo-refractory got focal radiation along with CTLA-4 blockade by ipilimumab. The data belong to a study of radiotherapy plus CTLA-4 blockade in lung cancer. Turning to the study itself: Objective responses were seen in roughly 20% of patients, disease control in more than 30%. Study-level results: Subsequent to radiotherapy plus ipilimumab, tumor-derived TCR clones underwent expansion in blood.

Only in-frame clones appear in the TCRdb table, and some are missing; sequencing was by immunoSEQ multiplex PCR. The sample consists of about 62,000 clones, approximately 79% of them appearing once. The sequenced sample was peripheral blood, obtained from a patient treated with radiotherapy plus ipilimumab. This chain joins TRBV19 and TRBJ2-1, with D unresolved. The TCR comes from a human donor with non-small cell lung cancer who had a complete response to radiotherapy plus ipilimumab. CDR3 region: CASSIPRANEQFF. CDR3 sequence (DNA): TGTGCCAGTAGTATTCCTCGAGCAAATGAGCAGTTCTTC. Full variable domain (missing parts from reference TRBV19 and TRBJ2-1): DGGITQSPKYLFRKEGQNVTLSCEQNLNHDAMYWYRQDPGQGLRLIYYSQIVNDFQKGDIAEGYSVSREKKESFPLTVTSAQKNPTAFYLCASSIPRANEQFFGPGTRLTVL.